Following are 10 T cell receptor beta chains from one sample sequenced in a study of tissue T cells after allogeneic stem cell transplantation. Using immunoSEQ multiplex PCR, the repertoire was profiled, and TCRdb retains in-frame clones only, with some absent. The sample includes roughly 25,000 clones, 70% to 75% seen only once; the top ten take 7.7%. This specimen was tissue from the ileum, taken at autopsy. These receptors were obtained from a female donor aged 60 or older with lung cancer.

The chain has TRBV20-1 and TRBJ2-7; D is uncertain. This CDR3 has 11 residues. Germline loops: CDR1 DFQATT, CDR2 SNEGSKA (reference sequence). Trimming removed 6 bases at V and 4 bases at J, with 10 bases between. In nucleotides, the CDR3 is TGCAGTGCCTACCGACTGTACGAGCAGTACTTC. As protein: CSAYRLYEQYF.

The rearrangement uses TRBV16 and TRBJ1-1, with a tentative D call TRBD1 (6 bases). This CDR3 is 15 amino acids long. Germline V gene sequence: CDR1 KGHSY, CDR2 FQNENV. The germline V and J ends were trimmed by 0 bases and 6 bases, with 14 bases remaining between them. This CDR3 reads CASSQSWGLGAEAFF. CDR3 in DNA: TGTGCCAGCAGCCAATCGTGGGGGCTAGGGGCTGAAGCTTTCTTT.

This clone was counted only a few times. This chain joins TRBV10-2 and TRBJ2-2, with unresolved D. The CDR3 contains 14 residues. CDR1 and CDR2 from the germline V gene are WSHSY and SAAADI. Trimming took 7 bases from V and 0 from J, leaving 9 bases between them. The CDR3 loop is CASTGGPNTGELFF. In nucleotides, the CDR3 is TGCGCCAGCACGGGCGGACCGAACACCGGGGAGCTGTTTTTT.

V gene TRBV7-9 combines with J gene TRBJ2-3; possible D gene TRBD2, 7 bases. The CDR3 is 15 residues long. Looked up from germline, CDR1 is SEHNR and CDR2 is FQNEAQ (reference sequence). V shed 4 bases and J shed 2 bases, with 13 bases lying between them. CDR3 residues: CASSSRRGHTDTQYF. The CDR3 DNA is TGTGCCAGCAGCTCGAGGCGGGGGCACACAGATACGCAGTATTTT.

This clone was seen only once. DNA of the CDR3: TGTGCCAGCAGTTTCCACCCGGAGGATGGGGGGGTTAATGAAAAACTGTTTTTT. Translation: CASSFHPEDGGVNEKLFF. V usage is TRBV6-2 or TRBV6-3 and J usage is TRBJ1-4; TRBD1 might be the D (5 bases). The germline gives CDR1 MNHEY, CDR2 SVGEGT. This CDR3 is built from 18 residues. V lost 4 bases and J 4 bases, leaving 22 bases between the germline ends.

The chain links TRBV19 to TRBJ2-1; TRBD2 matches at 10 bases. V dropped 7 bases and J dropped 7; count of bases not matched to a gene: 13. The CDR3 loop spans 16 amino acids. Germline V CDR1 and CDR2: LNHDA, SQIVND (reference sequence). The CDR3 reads CASTLGAGGTLNEQFF. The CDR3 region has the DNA TGTGCCAGTACCCTAGGAGCGGGGGGGACCCTTAATGAGCAGTTCTTC.

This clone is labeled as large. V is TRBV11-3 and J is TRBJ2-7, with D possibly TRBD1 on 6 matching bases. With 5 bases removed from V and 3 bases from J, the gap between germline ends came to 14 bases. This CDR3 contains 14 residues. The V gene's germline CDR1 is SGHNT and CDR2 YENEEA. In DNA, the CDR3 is TGTGCCAGCAGCCCCGGACAGTCAGACTACGAGCAGTACTTC. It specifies CASSPGQSDYEQYF. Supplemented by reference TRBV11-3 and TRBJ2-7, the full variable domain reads EAGVVQSPRYKIIEKKQPVAFWCNPISGHNTLYWYLQNLGQGPELLIRYENEEAVDDSQLPKDRFSAERLKGVDSTLKIQPAELGDSAVYLCASSPGQSDYEQYFGPGTRLTVT.

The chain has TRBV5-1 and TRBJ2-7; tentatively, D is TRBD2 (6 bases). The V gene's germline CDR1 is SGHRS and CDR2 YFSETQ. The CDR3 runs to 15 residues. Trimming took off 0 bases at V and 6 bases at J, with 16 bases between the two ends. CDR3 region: CASSLAGTLGFEQYF. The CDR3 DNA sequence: TGCGCCAGCAGCTTGGCGGGGACTCTCGGCTTCGAGCAGTACTTC.

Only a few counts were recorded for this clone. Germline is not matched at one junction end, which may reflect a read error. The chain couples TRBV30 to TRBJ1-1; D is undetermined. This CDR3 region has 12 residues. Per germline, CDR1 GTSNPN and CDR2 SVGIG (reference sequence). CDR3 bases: TGTGCCTGGAGTGTACTAAACATTGAAGCTTTCTTT. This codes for CAWSVLNIEAFF.

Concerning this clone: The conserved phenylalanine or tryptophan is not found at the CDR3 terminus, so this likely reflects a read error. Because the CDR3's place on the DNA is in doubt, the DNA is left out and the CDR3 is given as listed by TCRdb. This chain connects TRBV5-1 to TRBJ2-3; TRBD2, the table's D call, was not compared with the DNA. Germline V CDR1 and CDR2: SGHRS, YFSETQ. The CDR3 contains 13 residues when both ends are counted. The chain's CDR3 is CASSPGPGLAGEV.